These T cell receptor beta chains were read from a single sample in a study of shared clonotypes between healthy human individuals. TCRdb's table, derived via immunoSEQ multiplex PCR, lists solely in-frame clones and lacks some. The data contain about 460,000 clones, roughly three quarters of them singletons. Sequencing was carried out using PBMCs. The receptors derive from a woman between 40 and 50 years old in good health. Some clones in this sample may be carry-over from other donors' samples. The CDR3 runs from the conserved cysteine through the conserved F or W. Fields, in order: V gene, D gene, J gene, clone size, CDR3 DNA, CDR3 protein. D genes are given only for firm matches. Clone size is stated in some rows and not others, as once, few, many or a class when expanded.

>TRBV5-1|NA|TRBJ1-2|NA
TGCGCCAGCAGTCGGGACGACGCAACGGGAGGCTACACCTTC
CASSRDDATGGYTF
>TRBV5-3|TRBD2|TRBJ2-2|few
TGTGCCAGAAGCTTGGGGGGACTAGCGGGAGGGAACACTGGGGAGCTGTTTTTT
CARSLGGLAGGNTGELFF
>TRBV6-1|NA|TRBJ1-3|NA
TGTGCCAGCAGTGAAGAGGAGGTCGGAGGAAACACCATATATTTT
CASSEEEVGGNTIYF
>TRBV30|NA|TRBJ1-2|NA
TGTGCCTGGAGTAAACCACCCAGGGGTGACTATGGCTACACCTTC
CAWSKPPRGDYGYTF
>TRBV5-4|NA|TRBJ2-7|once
TGTGCCAGCAGCTTGCCCGGGAAAAGAGCCTACGAGCAGTACTTC
CASSLPGKRAYEQYF
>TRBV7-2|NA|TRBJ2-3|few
TGTGCCAGCAGCTTAGCCTGGTCCACAGATACGCAGTATTTT
CASSLAWSTDTQYF
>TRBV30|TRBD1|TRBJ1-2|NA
TGTGCCTGGAACCAGGGACAGTCGACCTTGGGCTACACCTTC
CAWNQGQSTLGYTF
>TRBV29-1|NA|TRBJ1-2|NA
TGCAGCGTCTCTGAGGCAGGGGAGTATGGCTACACCTTC
CSVSEAGEYGYTF
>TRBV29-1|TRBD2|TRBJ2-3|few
TGCAGCGGAGCGGGAGGGAGAACAGATACGCAGTATTTT
CSGAGGRTDTQYF
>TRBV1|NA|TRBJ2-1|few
TGCACCAGCAGCCAGGATCCGGGACTAGAATACAATGAGCAGTTCTTC
CTSSQDPGLEYNEQFF